This T cell receptor beta chain originates from a study of Ad26.COV2.S vaccination and SARS-CoV-2 variants. Worth noting for this clone: Antigen unknown.

Study-wide points: Vaccinees displayed broader spike-specific TCR repertoires than placebo recipients.

Here immunoSEQ multiplex PCR was the method, and the copy in TCRdb shows in-frame clones only, minus some. Among hundreds of thousands of clones listed, 92% were seen once. CDR3 length equals 16 residues. V was clipped by 5 bases and J by 5 bases; unmatched bases: 8. Germline loops: CDR1 SEHNR, CDR2 FQNEAQ (reference sequence). This receptor was taken from a human donor who had recovered from COVID-19. This sample comprised peripheral blood, obtained after recovery from COVID-19. The rearrangement uses TRBV7-9 and TRBJ1-4; TRBD1 matches at 10 bases. In DNA form, the CDR3 reads TGTGCCAGCAGCCTGTACCGGGACAGGGGAAATGAAAAACTGTTTTTT. Its translation is CASSLYRDRGNEKLFF.